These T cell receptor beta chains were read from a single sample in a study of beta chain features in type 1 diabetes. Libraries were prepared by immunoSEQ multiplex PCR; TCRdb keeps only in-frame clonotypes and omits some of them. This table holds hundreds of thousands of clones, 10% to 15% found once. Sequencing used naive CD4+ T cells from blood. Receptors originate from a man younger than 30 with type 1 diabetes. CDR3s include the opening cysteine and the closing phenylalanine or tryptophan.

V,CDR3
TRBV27,CASSLSYSTYEQYF
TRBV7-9,CASSRSGYEQYF
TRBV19,CASTIRFGLTNTEAFF
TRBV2,CASLLSGGADTQYF
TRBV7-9,CASSLWDNSPLHF
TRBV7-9,CASSLKPFYEQYF
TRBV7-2,CASRHRAGGNEKLFF
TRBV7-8,CASSLPDRNFNYGYTF
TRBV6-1,CASSYKKSDF
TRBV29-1,CSVRTGGNQPQHF
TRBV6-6,CASSYEADGYTF
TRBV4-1,CASSQVTGINQPQHF
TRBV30,CAWSSGGKKQYF
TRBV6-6,CASTYGGDEQYF
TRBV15,CATSRAGSSTDTQYF
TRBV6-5,CASSYSSLARTDTQYF
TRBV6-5,CASRRTGIEVAFF
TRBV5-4,CASSLDPSGYGYTF
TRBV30,CAWSVGPLDQPQHF
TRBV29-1,CSVEEGGYTF
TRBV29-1,CSVAVAGVGDTEAFF
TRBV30,CAWSKGQGYYYGYTF
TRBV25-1,CASSGQRLGYTF
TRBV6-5,CASSYSPTGPETQYF
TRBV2,CAISSGVGTDTQYF
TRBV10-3,CAIRPGSGGETQYF